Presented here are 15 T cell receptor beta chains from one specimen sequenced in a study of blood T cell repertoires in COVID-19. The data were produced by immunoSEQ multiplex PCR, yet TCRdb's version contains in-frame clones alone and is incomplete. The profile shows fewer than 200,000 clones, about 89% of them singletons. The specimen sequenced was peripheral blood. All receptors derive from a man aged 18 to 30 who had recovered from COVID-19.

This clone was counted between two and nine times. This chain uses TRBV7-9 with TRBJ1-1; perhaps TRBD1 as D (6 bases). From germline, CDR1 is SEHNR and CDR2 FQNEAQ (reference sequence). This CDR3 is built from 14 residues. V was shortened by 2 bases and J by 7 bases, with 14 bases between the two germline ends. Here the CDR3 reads CASSLLGGWGEAFF. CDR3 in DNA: TGTGCCAGCAGCTTATTAGGGGGTTGGGGTGAAGCTTTCTTT.

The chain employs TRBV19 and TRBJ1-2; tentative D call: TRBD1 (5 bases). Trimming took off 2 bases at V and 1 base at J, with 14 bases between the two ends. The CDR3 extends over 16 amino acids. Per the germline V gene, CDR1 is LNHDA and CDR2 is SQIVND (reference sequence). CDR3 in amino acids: CASSIPAGLFNYGYTF. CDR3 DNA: TGTGCCAGTAGTATACCGGCGGGACTGTTTAACTATGGCTACACCTTC. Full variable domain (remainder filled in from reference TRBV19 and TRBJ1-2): DGGITQSPKYLFRKEGQNVTLSCEQNLNHDAMYWYRQDPGQGLRLIYYSQIVNDFQKGDIAEGYSVSREKKESFPLTVTSAQKNPTAFYLCASSIPAGLFNYGYTFGSGTRLTVV.

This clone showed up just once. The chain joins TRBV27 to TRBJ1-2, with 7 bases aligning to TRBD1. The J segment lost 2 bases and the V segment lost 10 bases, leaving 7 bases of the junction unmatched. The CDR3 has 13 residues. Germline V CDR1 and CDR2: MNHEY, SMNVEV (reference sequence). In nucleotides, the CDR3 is TGTGCCACCCAGGGACAGTTCAACTATGGCTACACCTTC. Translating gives CATQGQFNYGYTF.

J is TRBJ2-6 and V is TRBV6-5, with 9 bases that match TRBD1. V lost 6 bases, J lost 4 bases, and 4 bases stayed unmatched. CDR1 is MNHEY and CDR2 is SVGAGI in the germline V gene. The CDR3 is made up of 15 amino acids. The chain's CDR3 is CASSRTGEGANVLTF. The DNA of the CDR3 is TGTGCCAGCAGCCGGACAGGGGAGGGGGCCAACGTCCTGACTTTC.

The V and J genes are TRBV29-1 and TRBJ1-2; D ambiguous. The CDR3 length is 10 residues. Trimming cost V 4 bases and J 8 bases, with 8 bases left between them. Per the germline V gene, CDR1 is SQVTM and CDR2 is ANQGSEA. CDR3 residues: CSVANGGYTF. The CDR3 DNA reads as TGCAGCGTTGCGAACGGGGGCTACACCTTC. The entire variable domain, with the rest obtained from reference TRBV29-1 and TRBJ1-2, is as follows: SAVISQKPSRDICQRGTSLTIQCQVDSQVTMMFWYRQQPGQSLTLIATANQGSEATYESGFVIDKFPISRPNLTFSTLTVSNMSPEDSSIYLCSVANGGYTFGSGTRLTVV.

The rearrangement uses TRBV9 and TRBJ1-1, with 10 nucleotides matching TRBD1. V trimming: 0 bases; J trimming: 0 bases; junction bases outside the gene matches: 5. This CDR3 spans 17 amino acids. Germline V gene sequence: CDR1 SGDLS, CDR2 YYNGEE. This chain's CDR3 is CASSVVFGTGVNTEAFF. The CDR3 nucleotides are TGTGCCAGCAGCGTAGTATTTGGGACAGGGGTGAACACTGAAGCTTTCTTT.

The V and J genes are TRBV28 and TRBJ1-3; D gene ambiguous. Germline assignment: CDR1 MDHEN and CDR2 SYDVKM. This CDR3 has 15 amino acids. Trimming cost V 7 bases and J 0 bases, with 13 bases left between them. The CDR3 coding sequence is TGTGCCAGCACTTCCGTACTTCCCTCTGGAAACACCATATATTTT. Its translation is CASTSVLPSGNTIYF.

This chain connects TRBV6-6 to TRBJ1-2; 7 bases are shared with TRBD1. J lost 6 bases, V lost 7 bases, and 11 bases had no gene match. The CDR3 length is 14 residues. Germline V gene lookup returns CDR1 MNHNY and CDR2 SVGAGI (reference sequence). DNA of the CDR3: TGTGCCAGCACCTCCCCTGACAGGGCGCATGGCTACACCTTC. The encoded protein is CASTSPDRAHGYTF.

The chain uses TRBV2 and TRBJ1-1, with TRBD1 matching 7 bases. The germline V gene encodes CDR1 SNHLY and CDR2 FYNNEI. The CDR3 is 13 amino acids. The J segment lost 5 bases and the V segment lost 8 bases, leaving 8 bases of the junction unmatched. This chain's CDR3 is CASSYQGETEAFF. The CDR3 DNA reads TGTGCCAGCTCATACCAGGGGGAGACTGAAGCTTTCTTT.

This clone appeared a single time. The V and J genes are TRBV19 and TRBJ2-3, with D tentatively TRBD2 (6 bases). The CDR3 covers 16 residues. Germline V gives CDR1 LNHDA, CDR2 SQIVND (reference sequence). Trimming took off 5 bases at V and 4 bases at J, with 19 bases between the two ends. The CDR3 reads CASSLQGGPPADTQYF. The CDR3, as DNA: TGTGCCAGTAGTCTCCAGGGAGGTCCTCCGGCAGATACGCAGTATTTT.

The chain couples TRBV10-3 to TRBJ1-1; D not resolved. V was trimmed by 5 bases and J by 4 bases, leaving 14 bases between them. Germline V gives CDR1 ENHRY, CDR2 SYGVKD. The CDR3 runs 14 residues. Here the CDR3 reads CAISRQTGGTEAFF. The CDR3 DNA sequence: TGTGCCATCAGTAGACAAACCGGAGGCACTGAAGCTTTCTTT.

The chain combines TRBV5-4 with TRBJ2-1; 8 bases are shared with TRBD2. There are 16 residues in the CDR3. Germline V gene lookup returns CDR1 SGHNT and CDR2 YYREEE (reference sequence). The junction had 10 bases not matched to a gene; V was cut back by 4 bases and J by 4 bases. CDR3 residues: CASSRGERERYNEQFF. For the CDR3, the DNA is TGTGCCAGCAGCCGGGGGGAGCGGGAGCGGTACAATGAGCAGTTCTTC.

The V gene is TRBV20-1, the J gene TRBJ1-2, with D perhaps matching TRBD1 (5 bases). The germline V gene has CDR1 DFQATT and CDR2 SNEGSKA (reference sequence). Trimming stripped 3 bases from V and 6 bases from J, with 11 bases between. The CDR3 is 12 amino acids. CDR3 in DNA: TGCAGTGCTAGTGCGGGAGGGGATGGCTACACCTTC. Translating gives CSASAGGDGYTF.

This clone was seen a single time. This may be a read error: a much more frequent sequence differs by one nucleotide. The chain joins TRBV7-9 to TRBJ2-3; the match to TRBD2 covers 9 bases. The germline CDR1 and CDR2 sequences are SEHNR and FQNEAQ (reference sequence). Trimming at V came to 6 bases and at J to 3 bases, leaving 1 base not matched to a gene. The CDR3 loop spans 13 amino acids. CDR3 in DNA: TGTGCCAGCAGTAGCGGGAGAACAGATACGCAGTATTTT. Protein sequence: CASSSGRTDTQYF.

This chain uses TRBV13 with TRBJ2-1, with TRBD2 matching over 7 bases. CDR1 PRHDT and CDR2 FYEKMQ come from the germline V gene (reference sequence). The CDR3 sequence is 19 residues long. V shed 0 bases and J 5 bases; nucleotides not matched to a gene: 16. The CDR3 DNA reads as TGTGCCAGCAGCTTAGGAGGACTAGGAACCGGCTTAGGTAACAATGAGCAGTTCTTC. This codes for CASSLGGLGTGLGNNEQFF.